Shown below are 13 T cell receptor beta chains from a single sample sequenced in a study of early T cells in non-severe SARS-CoV-2 infection. A single record per CDR3 protein comes from TCRdb applying MiXCR to the 5' RACE reads. The profile shows around 61,000 distinct CDR3 sequences, roughly 12% of them singletons. Sequencing was performed on whole blood. The receptors originated from an adult who was a healthcare worker with PCR-confirmed SARS-CoV-2 infection or an uninfected control (not recorded which).

This clonotype was recorded a few times. The rearrangement uses TRBV5-1 and TRBJ2-3; D not certain. This CDR3 has 14 residues. Germline-derived CDR1 and CDR2 are SGHRS and YFSETQ. Trimming shortened V by 4 bases and J by 0 bases, and 9 bases separated the two germline ends. CDR3 sequence: CASSPRPSTDTQYF. CDR3 DNA: TGCGCCAGCAGCCCCAGGCCTAGCACAGATACGCAGTATTTT.

This clonotype turned up a few times. The chain carries TRBV4-2 and TRBJ2-5; D gene ambiguous. V was pared by 1 base and J by 2 bases, with 5 bases between. CDR1 is LGHNA and CDR2 is YNFKEQ in the germline V gene. The CDR3 contains 13 residues. The CDR3, as DNA: TGTGCCAGCAGCCAAGCTAGACAAGAGACCCAGTACTTC. It is translated as CASSQARQETQYF.

This clonotype was observed a handful of times. The chain is built from TRBV7-8 and TRBJ2-1, with a possible D match to TRBD2 (6 bases). Trimming left V 5 bases short and J 8 bases short, with 13 bases between. In germline, CDR1 is SGHVS, CDR2 FQNEAQ. CDR3 length: 13 amino acids. CDR3 DNA: TGTGCCAGCAGCGGCCCTAGCGCACATGAGCAGTTCTTC. Protein sequence: CASSGPSAHEQFF.

This clonotype was detected a few times. The rearrangement joins TRBV11-1 to TRBJ2-7; 10 bases are shared with TRBD1. This CDR3 spans 14 amino acids. From germline, CDR1 is SGHAT and CDR2 FQDESV (reference sequence). J gave up 3 bases and V 8 bases, and 7 bases lay outside the gene matches. CDR3 loop: CASSPGTGDYEQYF. CDR3 coding DNA: TGTGCCAGCTCCCCCGGGACAGGGGACTACGAGCAGTACTTC.

The chain couples TRBV6-5 to TRBJ1-2; D call uncertain. Per the germline V gene, CDR1 is MNHEY and CDR2 is SVGAGI. CDR3 length: 16 residues. V was pared by 0 bases and J by 8 bases, with 19 bases between. CDR3 loop: CASSYSRFGGPLGYTF. CDR3 coding DNA: TGTGCCAGCAGTTACTCACGGTTCGGAGGACCCCTAGGCTACACCTTC.

With regard to this clonotype: A read error may explain this, as a much larger clone is one base away. The chain couples TRBV7-9 to TRBJ1-2; D remains ambiguous. Looked up from germline, CDR1 is SEHNR and CDR2 is FQNEAQ (reference sequence). The ends were cut back, 1 base at V and 2 bases at J, with 8 bases in the middle. This CDR3 contains 14 residues. The CDR3 protein is CASSLDLINYGYTF. The DNA of the CDR3 is TGTGCCAGCAGCTTAGATCTTATCAACTATGGCTACACCTTC.

This clonotype was recorded at least ten times. The chain is built from TRBV4-1 and TRBJ1-6; D call uncertain. Germline V gene sequence: CDR1 MGHRA, CDR2 YSYEKL. The CDR3 is made up of 15 amino acids. Trimming left V 0 bases short and J 4 bases short, with 7 bases between. The chain's CDR3 is CASSQDFSYNSPLHF. The CDR3 nucleotides are TGCGCCAGCAGCCAAGATTTCAGTTATAATTCACCCCTCCACTTT.

The J gene is TRBJ2-1, the V gene TRBV12-3 or TRBV12-4; 8 bases are shared with TRBD2. The CDR3 consists of 16 residues. The junction had 16 bases not matched to a gene; V was cut back by 8 bases and J by 7 bases. CDR3: CASGGSAGAVGNEQFF. Written as DNA, the CDR3 is TGTGCCAGCGGCGGTTCAGCGGGGGCGGTGGGGAATGAGCAGTTCTTC.

Ten or more counts support this clonotype. V gene TRBV19 combines with J gene TRBJ1-2, with D tentatively TRBD1 (5 bases). CDR1 and CDR2 from the germline V gene are LNHDA and SQIVND (reference sequence). This CDR3 is 13 amino acids long. CDR3 in amino acids: CAAAGPVHYGYTF. CDR3 in DNA: TGTGCGGCGGCAGGGCCCGTCCACTATGGCTACACCTTC.

V is TRBV29-1 and J is TRBJ2-1; D remains ambiguous. The germline gives CDR1 SQVTM, CDR2 ANQGSEA. The CDR3 loop spans 13 amino acids. V lost 1 base and J 6 bases, leaving 10 bases between the germline ends. CDR3 protein: CSVEGGIVNEQFF. The CDR3 region has the DNA TGCAGCGTTGAAGGGGGTATAGTCAATGAGCAGTTCTTC.

This rearrangement joins TRBV7-8 to TRBJ1-5, with no clear D. V gave up 4 bases and J gave up 11 bases, with 12 bases separating them. The CDR3 is 12 amino acids. Looked up from germline, CDR1 is SGHVS and CDR2 is FQNEAQ. The CDR3 coding sequence is TGTGCCAGCAGCTCCGGAGTCGGGGCCCAGCATTTT. It is translated as CASSSGVGAQHF.

The chain recombines TRBV20-1 with TRBJ2-6; D is ambiguous. The length of the CDR3 is 15 residues. Trimming took 6 bases from V and 1 from J, leaving 13 bases between them. Germline CDR1 is DFQATT and CDR2 is SNEGSKA (reference sequence). Written as DNA, the CDR3 is TGCAGTGCGTATAGGGTCCTTTCTGGGGCCAACGTCCTGACTTTC. Protein product: CSAYRVLSGANVLTF.

Many counts were recorded for this clonotype. The chain couples TRBV20-1 to TRBJ1-2; D is perhaps TRBD1 (5 bases). CDR3 length: 14 residues. Trimming cost V 3 bases and J 6 bases, with 17 bases left between them. Germline V CDR1 and CDR2: DFQATT, SNEGSKA (reference sequence). The CDR3: CSARPDRGVNGYTF. CDR3 bases: TGCAGTGCTAGGCCAGATCGGGGGGTAAATGGCTACACCTTC.